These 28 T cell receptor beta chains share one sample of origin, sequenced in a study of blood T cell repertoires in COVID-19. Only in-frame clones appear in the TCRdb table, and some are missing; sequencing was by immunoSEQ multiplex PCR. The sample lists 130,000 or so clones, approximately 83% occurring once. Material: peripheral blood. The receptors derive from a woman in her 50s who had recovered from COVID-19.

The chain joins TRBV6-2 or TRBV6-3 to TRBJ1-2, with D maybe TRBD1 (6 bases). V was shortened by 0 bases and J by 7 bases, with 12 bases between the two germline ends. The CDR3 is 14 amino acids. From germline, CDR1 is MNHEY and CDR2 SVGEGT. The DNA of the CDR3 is TGTGCCAGCAGTTACTCCGACAGGATGAGTGGCTACACCTTC. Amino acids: CASSYSDRMSGYTF.

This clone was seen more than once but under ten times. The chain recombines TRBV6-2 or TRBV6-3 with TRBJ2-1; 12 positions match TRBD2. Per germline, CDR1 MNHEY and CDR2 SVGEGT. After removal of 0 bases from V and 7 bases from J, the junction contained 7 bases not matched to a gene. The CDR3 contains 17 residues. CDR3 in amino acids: CASSYSTSGSSGNEQFF. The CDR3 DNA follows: TGTGCCAGCAGTTACTCGACTAGCGGGAGTTCGGGTAATGAGCAGTTCTTC.

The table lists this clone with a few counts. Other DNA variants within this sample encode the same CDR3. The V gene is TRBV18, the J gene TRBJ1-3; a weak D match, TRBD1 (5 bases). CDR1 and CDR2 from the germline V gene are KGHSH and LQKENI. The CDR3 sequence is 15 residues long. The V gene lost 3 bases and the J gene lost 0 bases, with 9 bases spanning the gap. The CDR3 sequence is CASSPTGVSGNTIYF. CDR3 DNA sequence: TGTGCCAGCTCACCGACGGGGGTCTCTGGAAACACCATATATTTT.

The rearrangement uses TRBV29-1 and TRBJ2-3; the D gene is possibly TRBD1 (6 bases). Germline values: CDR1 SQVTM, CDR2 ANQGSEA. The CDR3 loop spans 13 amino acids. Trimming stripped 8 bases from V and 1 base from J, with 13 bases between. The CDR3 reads CSTLGGGTDTQYF. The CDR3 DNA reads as TGCAGCACCCTAGGGGGTGGCACAGATACGCAGTATTTT.

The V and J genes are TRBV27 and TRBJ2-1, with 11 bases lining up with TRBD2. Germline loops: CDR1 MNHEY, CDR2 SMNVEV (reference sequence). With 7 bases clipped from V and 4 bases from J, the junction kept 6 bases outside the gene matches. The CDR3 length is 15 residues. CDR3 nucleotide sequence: TGTGCCAGCAATTCCACTAGCGGGAGATACAATGAGCAGTTCTTC. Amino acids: CASNSTSGRYNEQFF.

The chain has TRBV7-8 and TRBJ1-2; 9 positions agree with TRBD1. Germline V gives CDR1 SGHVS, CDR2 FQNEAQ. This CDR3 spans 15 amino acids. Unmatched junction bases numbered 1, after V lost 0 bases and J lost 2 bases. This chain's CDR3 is CASSLAGTGNYGYTF. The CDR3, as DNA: TGTGCCAGCAGCTTAGCCGGGACAGGGAACTATGGCTACACCTTC.

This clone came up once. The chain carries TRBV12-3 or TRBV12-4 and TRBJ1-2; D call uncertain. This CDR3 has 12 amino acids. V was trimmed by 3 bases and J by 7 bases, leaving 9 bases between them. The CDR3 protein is CASSFRPGGYTF. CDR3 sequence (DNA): TGTGCCAGCAGTTTTAGACCGGGTGGCTACACCTTC.

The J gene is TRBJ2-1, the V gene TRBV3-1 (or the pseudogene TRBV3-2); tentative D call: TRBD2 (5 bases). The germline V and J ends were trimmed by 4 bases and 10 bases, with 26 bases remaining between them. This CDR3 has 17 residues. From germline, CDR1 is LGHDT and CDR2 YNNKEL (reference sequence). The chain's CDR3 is CASSPRTGIISGLEQFF. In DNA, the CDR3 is TGTGCCAGCAGCCCTAGGACTGGAATCATCTCCGGCTTGGAGCAGTTCTTC.

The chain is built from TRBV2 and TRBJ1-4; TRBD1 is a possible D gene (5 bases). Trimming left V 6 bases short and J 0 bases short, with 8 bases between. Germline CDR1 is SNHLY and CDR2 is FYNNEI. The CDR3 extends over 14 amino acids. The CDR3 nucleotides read TGTGCCAGCAGGGGGCTTGCAACTAATGAAAAACTGTTTTTT. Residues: CASRGLATNEKLFF.

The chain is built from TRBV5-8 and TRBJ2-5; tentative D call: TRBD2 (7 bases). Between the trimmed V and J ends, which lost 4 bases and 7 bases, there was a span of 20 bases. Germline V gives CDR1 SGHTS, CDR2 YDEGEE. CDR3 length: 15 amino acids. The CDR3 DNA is TGTGCCAGCAGCCCTGTGGGGGGGCTCGGTGGGACCCAGTACTTC. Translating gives CASSPVGGLGGTQYF.

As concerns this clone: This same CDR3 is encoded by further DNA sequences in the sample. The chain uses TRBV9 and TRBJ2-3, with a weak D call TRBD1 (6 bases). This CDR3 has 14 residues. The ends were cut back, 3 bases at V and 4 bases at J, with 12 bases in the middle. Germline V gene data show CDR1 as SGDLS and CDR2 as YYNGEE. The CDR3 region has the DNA TGTGCCAGCAGCGCTGGTGGGGGCCCAGATACGCAGTATTTT. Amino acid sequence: CASSAGGGPDTQYF.

CDR3 loop: CASSFRDRDNQPQHF. CDR3 in DNA: TGTGCCAGCAGTTTCCGGGACAGGGACAATCAGCCCCAGCATTTT. This rearrangement joins TRBV28 to TRBJ1-5; TRBD1 aligns across 9 bases. J lost 3 bases, V lost 3 bases, and 3 bases had no gene match. CDR3 length: 15 amino acids. Germline V CDR1 and CDR2: MDHEN, SYDVKM.

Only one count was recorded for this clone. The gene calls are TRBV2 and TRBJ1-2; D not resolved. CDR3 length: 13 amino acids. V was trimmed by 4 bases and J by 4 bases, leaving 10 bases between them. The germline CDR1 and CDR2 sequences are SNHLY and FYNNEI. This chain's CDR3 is CASSVRHFYGYTF. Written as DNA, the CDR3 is TGTGCCAGCAGTGTACGACACTTCTATGGCTACACCTTC.

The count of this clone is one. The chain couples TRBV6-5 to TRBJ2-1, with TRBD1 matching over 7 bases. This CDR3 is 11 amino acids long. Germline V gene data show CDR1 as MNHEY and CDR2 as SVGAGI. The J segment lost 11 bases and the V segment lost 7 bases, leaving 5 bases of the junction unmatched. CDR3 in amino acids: CASTDRDKQFF. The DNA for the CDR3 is TGTGCCAGCACCGACAGGGACAAGCAGTTCTTC.

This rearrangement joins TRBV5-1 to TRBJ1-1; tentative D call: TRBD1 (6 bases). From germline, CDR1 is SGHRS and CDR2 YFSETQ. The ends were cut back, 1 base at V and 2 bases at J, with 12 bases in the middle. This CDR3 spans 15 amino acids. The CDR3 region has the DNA TGCGCCAGCAGCTTGAAACGGACAGCAAACACTGAAGCTTTCTTT. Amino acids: CASSLKRTANTEAFF.

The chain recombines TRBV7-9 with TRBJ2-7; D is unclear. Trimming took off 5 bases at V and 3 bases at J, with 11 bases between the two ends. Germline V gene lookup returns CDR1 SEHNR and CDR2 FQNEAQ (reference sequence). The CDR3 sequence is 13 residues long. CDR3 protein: CASSPLGFYEQYF. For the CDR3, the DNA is TGTGCCAGCAGCCCCCTGGGCTTCTACGAGCAGTACTTC.

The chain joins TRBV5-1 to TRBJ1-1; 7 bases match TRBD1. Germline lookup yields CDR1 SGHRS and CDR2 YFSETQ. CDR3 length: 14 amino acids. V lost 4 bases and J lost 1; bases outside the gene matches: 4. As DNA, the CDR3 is TGCGCCAGCAGCATGAACAGGGGGAACACTGAAGCTTTCTTT. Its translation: CASSMNRGNTEAFF.

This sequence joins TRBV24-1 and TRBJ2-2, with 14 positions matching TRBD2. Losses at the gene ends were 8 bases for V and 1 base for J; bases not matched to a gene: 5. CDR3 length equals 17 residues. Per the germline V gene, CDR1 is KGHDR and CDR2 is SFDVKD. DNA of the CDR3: TGTGCCACCACCACGACTAGCGGGAGGGAGAACACCGGGGAGCTGTTTTTT. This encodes CATTTTSGRENTGELFF.

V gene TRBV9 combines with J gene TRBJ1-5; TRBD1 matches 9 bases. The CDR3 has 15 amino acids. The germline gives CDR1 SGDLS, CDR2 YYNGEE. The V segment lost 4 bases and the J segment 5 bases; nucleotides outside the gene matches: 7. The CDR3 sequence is CASSRTGDAHQPQHF. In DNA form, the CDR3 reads TGTGCCAGCAGCCGGACAGGGGACGCCCATCAGCCCCAGCATTTT. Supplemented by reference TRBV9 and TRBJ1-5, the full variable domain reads DSGVTQTPKHLITATGQRVTLRCSPRSGDLSVYWYQQSLDQGLQFLIQYYNGEERAKGNILERFSAQQFPDLHSELNLSSLELGDSALYFCASSRTGDAHQPQHFGDGTRLSIL.

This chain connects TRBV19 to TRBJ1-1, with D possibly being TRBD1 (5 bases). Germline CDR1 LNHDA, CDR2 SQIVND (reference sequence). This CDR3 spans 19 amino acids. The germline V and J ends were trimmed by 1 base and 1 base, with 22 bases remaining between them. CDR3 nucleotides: TGTGCCAGTAGTATAGGCCCAGGGAGGCCGGGGTTTACGAACACTGAAGCTTTCTTT. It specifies CASSIGPGRPGFTNTEAFF. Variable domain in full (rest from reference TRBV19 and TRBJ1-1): DGGITQSPKYLFRKEGQNVTLSCEQNLNHDAMYWYRQDPGQGLRLIYYSQIVNDFQKGDIAEGYSVSREKKESFPLTVTSAQKNPTAFYLCASSIGPGRPGFTNTEAFFGQGTRLTVV.

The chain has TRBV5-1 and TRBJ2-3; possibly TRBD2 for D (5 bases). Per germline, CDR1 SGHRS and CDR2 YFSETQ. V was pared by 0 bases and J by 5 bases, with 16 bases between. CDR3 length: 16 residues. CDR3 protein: CASSLAGYPYRDTQYF. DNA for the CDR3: TGCGCCAGCAGCTTGGCGGGGTACCCTTACAGAGATACGCAGTATTTT.

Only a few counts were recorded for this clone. In DNA, the CDR3 is TGTGCCACCAGAGCACAGACGAACACCGGGGAGCTGTTTTTT. It is translated as CATRAQTNTGELFF. This chain uses TRBV24-1 with TRBJ2-2, with D unclear. The CDR3 loop spans 14 amino acids. The germline CDR1 and CDR2 sequences are KGHDR and SFDVKD. Trimming pared 7 bases from V and 0 bases from J, leaving 8 bases between.

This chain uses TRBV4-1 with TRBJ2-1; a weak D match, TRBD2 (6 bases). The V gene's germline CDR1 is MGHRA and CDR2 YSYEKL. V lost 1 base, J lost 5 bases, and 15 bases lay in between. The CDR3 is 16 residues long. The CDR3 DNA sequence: TGCGCCAGCAGCCAAGTGTTAGCGGTGGTGAACAATGAGCAGTTCTTC. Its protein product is CASSQVLAVVNNEQFF.

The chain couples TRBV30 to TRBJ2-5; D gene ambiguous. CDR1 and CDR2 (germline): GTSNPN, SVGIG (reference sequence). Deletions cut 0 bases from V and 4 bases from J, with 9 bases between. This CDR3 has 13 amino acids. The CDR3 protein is CAWSVADGETQYF. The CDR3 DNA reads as TGTGCCTGGAGTGTGGCCGATGGAGAGACCCAGTACTTC.

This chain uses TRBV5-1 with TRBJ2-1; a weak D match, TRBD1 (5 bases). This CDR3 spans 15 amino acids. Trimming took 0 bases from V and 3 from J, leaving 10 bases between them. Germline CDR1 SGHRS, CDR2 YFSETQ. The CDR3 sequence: CASSLGGTNYNEQFF. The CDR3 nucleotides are TGCGCCAGCAGCTTGGGGGGCACCAACTACAATGAGCAGTTCTTC.

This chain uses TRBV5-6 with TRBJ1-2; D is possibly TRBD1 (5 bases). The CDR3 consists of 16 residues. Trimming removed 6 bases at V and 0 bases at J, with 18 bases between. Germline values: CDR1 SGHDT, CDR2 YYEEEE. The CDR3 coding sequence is TGTGCCAGCACTCTGGCAGGGTGGGCAGCTAACTATGGCTACACCTTC. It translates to CASTLAGWAANYGYTF.

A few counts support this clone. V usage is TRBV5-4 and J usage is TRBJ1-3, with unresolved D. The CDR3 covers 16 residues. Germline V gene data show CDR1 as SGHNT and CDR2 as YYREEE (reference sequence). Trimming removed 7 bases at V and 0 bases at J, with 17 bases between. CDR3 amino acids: CASSIGRAGSGNTIYF. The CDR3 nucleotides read TGTGCCAGCTCCATTGGGAGGGCAGGCTCTGGAAACACCATATATTTT.

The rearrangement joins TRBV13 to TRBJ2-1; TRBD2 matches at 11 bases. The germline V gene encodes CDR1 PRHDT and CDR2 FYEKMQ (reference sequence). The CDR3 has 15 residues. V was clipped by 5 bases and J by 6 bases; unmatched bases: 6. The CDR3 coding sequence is TGTGCCAGCAGCCCGTGGGGACTAGCGGCCAATGAGCAGTTCTTC. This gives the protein CASSPWGLAANEQFF.